This TCR beta chain originates from a study of T cells in Graves' hyperthyroidism and ophthalmopathy (dated by TCRdb to between 2018 and 2021). About the full investigation: Peripheral blood samples were taken at initial diagnosis, before any treatment was given. A discovery cohort of roughly 100 patients, fewer than 50 with Graves' ophthalmopathy and about 60 with stable Graves' hyperthyroidism, was used to find distinguishing TCR V-J signatures. Prospective prediction of ophthalmopathy was tested in an independent validation cohort of 18 to 20 hyperthyroidism patients and some 17 patients who later progressed to ophthalmopathy. The roughly 90 discovery patients were divided at random into training and test sets in a 7:3 ratio. Thyroid tissue and blood T-cell repertoires from six Graves' hyperthyroidism patients were also compared in the study. Following sampling, methimazole starting at 30 mg daily was given to hyperthyroidism patients, and high-dose intravenous methylprednisolone was given to ophthalmopathy patients. TCR Vbeta CDR3 sequencing of approximately 140 peripheral blood samples (fewer than 45 ophthalmopathy, 75 to 80 hyperthyroidism and around 17 progressor patients) is reported in the paper. On the study overall, not on this receptor specifically: Sample size was not statistically predetermined, and blinding of investigators to group allocation was not performed. A 13 V-J signature model separated ophthalmopathy from stable hyperthyroidism, with 87.88% sensitivity and 81% to 82% specificity in cross-validation and 80%/75% in testing. Most expanded thyroid clonotypes (frequency above 0.001) were also found in blood, which suggests that blood repertoires may mirror thyroid immune responses. In validation, progression to ophthalmopathy was predicted by the model with 70.59% sensitivity and 72.22% specificity, a median of 6.5 months before onset.

Between the V and J ends, shortened by 3 bases and 3 bases respectively, the junction contains 6 bases. CDR1 and CDR2, looked up from the germline V gene (reference sequence), are MNHEY and SMNVEV. The CDR3 measures 12 amino acids from cysteine to phenylalanine. The retained sequence is limited to the CDR3, 36 bases, with the frame set at the first base. Points on this clonotype: It has no known antigen specificity. Base qualities are not at hand, and no much larger clone is one base apart.

The TCR beta CDR3 regions were amplified from RNA transcripts. For the first round of RT-PCR on the TCR CDR3, the HTBI primer set was used together with the Qiagen OneStep RT-PCR kit. Libraries were constructed in a second round of multiplex PCR, after which size selection and purification were performed. Sequencing of the libraries was done on an Illumina HiSeq2000 using paired-end 100 bp reads. The original pipeline was this. SOAPnuke was used to process the raw data, removing reads that contained adapters or uncalled bases, had a mean Phred below 15, or lacked an exact match to the constant primer or identifier. High-quality paired reads were merged using COPE v1.2.5, and each unique nucleotide sequence was defined as a clonotype. MiTCR v1.1 was used to align the clonotypes against IMGT TRBV, TRBD and TRBJ reference segments. Analysis was restricted to V-J combinations with a frequency above 0.0001, which covered about 99% of repertoires. A TCS score was defined as the ratio of F50 (clonal expansion) to E x V (chaos), with BLOSUM62-based TCRdist applied between CDR3 peptides within each V-J. Welch's t-statistics and random forest reduced fewer than 550 V-J features to about 12, which were used in a naive Bayes classifier (R e1071). The similarity between thyroid and blood repertoires was quantified using the Morisita-Horn index. The public reads were quality trimmed at Q25 with fastp and then assembled into clones with MiXCR by TCRdb, keeping productive beta chains. Under each unique CDR3 protein, matching rows form one entry showing the most common genes and DNA. The V and J calls, along with clone size, are taken from TCRdb and not from the paper's own processing. Across this sample there are about 58,000 distinct CDR3 sequences, with 49% seen only once. Approximately 13% of the sample is held by the ten biggest clonotypes.

Moderately to severely active disease, a Clinical Activity Score of at least 3, a NOSPECS grade of at least 4, and a duration under 3 months were present in ophthalmopathy patients. The study excluded patients with uncontrolled infections, other autoimmune diseases, pregnancy or lactation. Diagnoses relied on clinical symptoms, serum thyroxine and TRAb, thyroid ultrasound and orbital computed tomography. Ficoll-Paque density gradient centrifugation was used to isolate PBMCs from approximately 11 ml of fresh peripheral blood. Total RNA was extracted with Trizol reagent, and quality was checked on an Agilent 2100 Bioanalyzer.

This TCR derives from a woman aged 30 to 39 with Graves' ophthalmopathy. Recombination joined TRBV27 with TRBJ2-7, with the D segment identity uncertain. The sample was blood. CDR3 region: CASSLWHYEQYF. In nucleotides, the sequence is TGTGCCAGCAGTTTGTGGCACTACGAGCAGTACTTC.